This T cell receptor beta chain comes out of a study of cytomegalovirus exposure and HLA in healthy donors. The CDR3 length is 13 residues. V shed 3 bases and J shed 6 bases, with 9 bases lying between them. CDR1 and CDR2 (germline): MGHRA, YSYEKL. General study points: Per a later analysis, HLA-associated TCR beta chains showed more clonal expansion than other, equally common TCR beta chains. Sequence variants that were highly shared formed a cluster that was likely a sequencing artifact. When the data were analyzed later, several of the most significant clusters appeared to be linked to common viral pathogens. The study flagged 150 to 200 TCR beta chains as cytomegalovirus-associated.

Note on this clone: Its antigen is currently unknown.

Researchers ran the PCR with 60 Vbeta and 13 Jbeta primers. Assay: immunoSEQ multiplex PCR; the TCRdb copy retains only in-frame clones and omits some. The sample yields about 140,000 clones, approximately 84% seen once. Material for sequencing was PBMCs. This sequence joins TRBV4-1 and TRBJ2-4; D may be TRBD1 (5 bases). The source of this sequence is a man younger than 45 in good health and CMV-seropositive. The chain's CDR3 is CASSQTEVNIQYF. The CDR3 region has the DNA TGCGCCAGCAGCCAGACAGAAGTAAACATTCAGTACTTC.